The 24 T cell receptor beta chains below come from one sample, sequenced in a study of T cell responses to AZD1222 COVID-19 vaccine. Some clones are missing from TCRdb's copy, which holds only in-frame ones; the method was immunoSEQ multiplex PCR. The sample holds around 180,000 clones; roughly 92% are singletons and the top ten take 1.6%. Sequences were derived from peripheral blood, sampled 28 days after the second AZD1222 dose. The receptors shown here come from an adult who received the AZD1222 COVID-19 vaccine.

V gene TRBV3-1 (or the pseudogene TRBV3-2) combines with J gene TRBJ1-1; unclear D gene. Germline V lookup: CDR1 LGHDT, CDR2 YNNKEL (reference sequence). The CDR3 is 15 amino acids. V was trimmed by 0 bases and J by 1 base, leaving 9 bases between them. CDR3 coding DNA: TGTGCCAGCAGCCAAGATTGGGAGAAGAACACTGAAGCTTTCTTT. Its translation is CASSQDWEKNTEAFF.

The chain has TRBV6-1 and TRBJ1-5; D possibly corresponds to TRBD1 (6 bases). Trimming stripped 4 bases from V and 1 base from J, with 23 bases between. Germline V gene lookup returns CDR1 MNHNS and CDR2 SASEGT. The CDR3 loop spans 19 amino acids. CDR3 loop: CASSVFGSWGAGSNQPQHF. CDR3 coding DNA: TGTGCCAGCAGTGTTTTCGGGTCTTGGGGGGCAGGGAGCAATCAGCCCCAGCATTTT.

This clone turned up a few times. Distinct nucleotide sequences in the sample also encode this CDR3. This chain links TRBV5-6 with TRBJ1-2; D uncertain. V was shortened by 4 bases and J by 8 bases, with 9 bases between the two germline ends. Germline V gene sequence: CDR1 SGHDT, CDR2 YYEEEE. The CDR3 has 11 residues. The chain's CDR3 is CASSGLAGYTF. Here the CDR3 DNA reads TGTGCCAGCAGCGGACTGGCGGGCTACACCTTC.

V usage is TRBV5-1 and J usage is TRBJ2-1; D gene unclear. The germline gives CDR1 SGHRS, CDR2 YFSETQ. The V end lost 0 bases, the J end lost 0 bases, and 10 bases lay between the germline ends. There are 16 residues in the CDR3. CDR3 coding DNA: TGCGCCAGCAGCTTGGTGGCGACGAGCTCCTACAATGAGCAGTTCTTC. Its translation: CASSLVATSSYNEQFF.

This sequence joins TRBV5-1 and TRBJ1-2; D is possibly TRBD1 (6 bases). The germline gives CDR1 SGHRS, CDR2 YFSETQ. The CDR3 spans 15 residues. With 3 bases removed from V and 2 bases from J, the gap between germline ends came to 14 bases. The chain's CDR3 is CASSSDTGRNYGYTF. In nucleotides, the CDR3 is TGCGCCAGCAGCTCGGATACAGGGCGAAACTATGGCTACACCTTC.

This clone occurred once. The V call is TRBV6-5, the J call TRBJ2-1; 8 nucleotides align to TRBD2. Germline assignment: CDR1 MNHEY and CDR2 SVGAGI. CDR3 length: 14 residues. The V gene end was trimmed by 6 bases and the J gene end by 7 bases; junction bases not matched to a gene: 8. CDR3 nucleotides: TGTGCCAGCAGCCCCGCGTCGGGAGGGAATGAGCAGTTCTTC. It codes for CASSPASGGNEQFF.

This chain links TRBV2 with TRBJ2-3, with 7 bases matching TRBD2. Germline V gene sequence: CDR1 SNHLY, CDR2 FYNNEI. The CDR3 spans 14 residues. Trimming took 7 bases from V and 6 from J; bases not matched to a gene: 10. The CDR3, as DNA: TGTGCCAGCATAAGGCTAGCGGCCTCCGATACGCAGTATTTT. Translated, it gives CASIRLAASDTQYF.

CDR3 coding DNA: TGTGCCAGCAGTTACACCCTGACACGATTAGACGCTGGGGCCAACGTCCTGACTTTC. It translates to CASSYTLTRLDAGANVLTF. The rearrangement links TRBV6-2 or TRBV6-3 to TRBJ2-6; D uncertain. CDR3 length: 19 residues. V was pared by 2 bases and J by 2 bases, with 19 bases between. The germline V gene encodes CDR1 MNHEY and CDR2 SVGEGT.

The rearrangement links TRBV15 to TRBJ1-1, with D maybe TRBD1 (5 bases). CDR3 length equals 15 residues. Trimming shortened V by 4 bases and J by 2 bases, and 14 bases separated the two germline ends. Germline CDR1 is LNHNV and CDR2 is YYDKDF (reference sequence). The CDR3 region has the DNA TGTGCCACCAGCACCGAGGAGGACACTAACACTGAAGCTTTCTTT. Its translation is CATSTEEDTNTEAFF. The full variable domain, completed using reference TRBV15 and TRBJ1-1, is DAMVIQNPRYQVTQFGKPVTLSCSQTLNHNVMYWYQQKSSQAPKLLFHYYDKDFNNEADTPDNFQSRRPNTSFCFLDIRSPGLGDTAMYLCATSTEEDTNTEAFFGQGTRLTVV.

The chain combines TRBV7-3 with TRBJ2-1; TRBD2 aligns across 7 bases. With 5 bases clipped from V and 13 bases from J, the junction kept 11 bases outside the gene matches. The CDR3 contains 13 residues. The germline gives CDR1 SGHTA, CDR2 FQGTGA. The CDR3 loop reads CASSPNGRELQFF. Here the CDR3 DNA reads TGTGCCAGCAGCCCGAACGGGCGGGAGCTTCAGTTCTTC.

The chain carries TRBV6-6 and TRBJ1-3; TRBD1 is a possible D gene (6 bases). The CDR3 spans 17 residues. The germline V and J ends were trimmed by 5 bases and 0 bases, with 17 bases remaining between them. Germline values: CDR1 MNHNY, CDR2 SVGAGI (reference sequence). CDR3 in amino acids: CASSRFSGQYSGNTIYF. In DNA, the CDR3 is TGTGCCAGCAGTCGGTTTTCGGGACAATACTCTGGAAACACCATATATTTT.

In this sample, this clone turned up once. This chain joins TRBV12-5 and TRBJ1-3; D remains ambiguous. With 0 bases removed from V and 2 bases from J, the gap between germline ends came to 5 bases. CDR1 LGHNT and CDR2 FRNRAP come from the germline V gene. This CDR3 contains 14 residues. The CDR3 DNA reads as TGTGCTAGTGGTTTGGTACCCCCTGGAAACACCATATATTTT. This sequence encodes CASGLVPPGNTIYF.

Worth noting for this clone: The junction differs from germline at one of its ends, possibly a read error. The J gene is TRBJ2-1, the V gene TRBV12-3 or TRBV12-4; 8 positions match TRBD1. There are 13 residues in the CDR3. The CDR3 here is CASSLGLRGQQLF. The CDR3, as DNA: TGTGCCAGCAGTTTAGGGCTCAGGGGGCAACAGCTCTTC.

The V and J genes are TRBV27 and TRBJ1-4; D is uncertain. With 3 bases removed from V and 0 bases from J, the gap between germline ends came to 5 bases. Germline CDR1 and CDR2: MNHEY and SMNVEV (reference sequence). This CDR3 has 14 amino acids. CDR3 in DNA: TGTGCCAGCAGTTTGGGGACAACTAATGAAAAACTGTTTTTT. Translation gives CASSLGTTNEKLFF. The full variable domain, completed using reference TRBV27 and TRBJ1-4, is EAQVTQNPRYLITVTGKKLTVTCSQNMNHEYMSWYRQDPGLGLRQIYYSMNVEVTDKGDVPEGYKVSRKEKRNFPLILESPSPNQTSLYFCASSLGTTNEKLFFGSGTQLSVL.

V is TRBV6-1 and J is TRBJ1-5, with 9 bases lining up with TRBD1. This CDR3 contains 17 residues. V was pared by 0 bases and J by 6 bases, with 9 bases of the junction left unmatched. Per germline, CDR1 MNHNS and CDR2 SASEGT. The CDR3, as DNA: TGTGCCAGCAGTGAAGCACAGGGGGCGCGTCCCCGTCAGCCCCAGCATTTT. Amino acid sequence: CASSEAQGARPRQPQHF.

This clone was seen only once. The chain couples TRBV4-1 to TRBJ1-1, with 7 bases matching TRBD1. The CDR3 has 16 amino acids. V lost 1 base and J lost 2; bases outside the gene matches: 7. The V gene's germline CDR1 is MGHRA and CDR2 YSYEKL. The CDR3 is CASSQVLRTGNTEAFF. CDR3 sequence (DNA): TGCGCCAGCAGCCAAGTCCTTCGGACAGGAAACACTGAAGCTTTCTTT.

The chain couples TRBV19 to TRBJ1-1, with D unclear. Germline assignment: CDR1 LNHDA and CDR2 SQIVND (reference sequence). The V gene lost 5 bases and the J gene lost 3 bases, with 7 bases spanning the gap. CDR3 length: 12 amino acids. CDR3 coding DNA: TGTGCCAGTAGTCTTAGGGACACTGAAGCTTTCTTT. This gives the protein CASSLRDTEAFF.

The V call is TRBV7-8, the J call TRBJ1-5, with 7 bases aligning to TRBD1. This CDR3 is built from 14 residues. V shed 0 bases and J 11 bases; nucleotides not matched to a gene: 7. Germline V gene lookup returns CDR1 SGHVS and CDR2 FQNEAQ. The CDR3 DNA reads TGTGCCAGCAGCTTAGCAGGGGGCGAGGGGTCCCAGCATTTT. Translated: CASSLAGGEGSQHF.

In nucleotides, the CDR3 is TGTGCCAGCAGTATATTCCGGGACAGGAACACTGAAGCTTTCTTT. Protein: CASSIFRDRNTEAFF. V usage is TRBV28 and J usage is TRBJ1-1, with 7 bases matching TRBD1. CDR3 length equals 15 residues. Germline values: CDR1 MDHEN, CDR2 SYDVKM. Trimming removed 5 bases from V and 1 base from J; junction bases left unmatched: 7.

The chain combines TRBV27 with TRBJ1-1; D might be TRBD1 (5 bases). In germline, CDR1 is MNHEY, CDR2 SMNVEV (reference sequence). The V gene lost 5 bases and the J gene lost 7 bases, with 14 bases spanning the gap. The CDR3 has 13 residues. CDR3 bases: TGTGCCAGCAGTACCACCGAAGGGGTTGAAGCTTTCTTT. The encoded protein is CASSTTEGVEAFF.

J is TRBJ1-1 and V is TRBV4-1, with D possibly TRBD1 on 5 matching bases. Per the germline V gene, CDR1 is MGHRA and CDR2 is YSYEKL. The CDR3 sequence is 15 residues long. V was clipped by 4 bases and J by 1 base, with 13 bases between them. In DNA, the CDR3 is TGCGCCAGCAGCCCGACAGACGATGAGAACACTGAAGCTTTCTTT. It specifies CASSPTDDENTEAFF.

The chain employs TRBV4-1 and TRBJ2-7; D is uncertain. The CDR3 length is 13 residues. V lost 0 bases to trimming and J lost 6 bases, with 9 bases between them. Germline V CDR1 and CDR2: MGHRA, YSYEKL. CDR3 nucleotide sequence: TGCGCCAGCAGCCAAGAGTCTAGGCGCGAGCAGTACTTC. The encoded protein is CASSQESRREQYF.

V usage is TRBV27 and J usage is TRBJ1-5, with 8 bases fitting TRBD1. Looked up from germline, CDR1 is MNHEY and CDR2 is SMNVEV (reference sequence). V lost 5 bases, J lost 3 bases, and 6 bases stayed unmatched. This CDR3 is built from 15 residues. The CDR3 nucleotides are TGTGCCAGCAGTCAAGGGACAGGTCCCAATCAGCCCCAGCATTTT. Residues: CASSQGTGPNQPQHF.

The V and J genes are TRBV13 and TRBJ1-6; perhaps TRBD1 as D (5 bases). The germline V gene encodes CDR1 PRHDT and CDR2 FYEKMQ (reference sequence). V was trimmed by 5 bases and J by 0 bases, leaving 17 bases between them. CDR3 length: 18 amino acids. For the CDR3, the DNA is TGTGCCAGCAGCACCCCGGAGGGGCTCAGCTCCTATAATTCACCCCTCCACTTT. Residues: CASSTPEGLSSYNSPLHF. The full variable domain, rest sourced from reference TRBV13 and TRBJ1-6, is AAGVIQSPRHLIKEKRETATLKCYPIPRHDTVYWYQQGPGQDPQFLISFYEKMQSDKGSIPDRFSAQQFSDYHSELNMSSLELGDSALYFCASSTPEGLSSYNSPLHFGNGTRLTVT.